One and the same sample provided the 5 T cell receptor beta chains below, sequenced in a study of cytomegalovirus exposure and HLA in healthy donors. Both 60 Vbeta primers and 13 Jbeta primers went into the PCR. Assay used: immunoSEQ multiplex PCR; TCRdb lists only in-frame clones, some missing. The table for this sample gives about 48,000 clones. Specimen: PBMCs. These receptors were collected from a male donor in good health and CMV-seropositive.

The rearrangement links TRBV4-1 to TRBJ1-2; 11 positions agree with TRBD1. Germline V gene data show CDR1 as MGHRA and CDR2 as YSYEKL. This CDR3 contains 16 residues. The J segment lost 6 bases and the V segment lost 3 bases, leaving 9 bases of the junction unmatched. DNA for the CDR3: TGCGCCAGCAGCCAGGGACAGGGGGACGTTTGGGATGGCTACACCTTC. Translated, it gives CASSQGQGDVWDGYTF.

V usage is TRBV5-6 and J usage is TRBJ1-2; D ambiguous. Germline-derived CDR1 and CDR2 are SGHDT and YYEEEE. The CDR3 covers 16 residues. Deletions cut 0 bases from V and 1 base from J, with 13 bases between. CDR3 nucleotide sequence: TGTGCCAGCAGCTTGGACGGGCGGGAGGTTAACTATGGCTACACCTTC. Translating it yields CASSLDGREVNYGYTF.

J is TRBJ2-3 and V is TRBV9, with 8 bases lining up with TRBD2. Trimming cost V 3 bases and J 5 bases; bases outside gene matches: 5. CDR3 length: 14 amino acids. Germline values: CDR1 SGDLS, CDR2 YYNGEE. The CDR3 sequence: CASSGRGAGDTQYF. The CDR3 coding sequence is TGTGCCAGCAGCGGGCGGGGGGCCGGAGATACGCAGTATTTT.

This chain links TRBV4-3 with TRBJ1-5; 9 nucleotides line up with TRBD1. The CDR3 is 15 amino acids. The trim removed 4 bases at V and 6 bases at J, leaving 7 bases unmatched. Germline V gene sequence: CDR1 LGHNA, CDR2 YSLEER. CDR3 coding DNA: TGCGCCAGCAGCCCTTGGACAGGGGTCGGTCAGCCCCAGCATTTT. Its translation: CASSPWTGVGQPQHF.

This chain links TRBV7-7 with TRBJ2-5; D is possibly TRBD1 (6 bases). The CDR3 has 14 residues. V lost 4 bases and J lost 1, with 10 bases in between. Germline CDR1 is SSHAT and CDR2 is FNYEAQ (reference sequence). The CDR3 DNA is TGTGCCAGCAGCTCCGGACAGTTCCAAGAGACCCAGTACTTC. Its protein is CASSSGQFQETQYF.